Presented here are 32 T cell receptor beta chains from one specimen sequenced in a study of cytomegalovirus exposure and HLA in healthy donors. Measured with immunoSEQ multiplex PCR; TCRdb has only the in-frame clones, and not every one. The sample lists 160,000 or so clones, 80% to 85% occurring once. The sequencing sample was made of PBMCs. The receptors shown here come from a man younger than 45 in good health and CMV-seropositive.

The J gene is TRBJ1-1, the V gene TRBV6-1, with a tentative D call TRBD1 (6 bases). Trimming took off 5 bases at V and 4 bases at J, with 11 bases between the two ends. The germline V gene encodes CDR1 MNHNS and CDR2 SASEGT. CDR3 length: 13 amino acids. CDR3 amino acids: CASSFKGGTEAFF. CDR3 coding DNA: TGTGCCAGCAGTTTTAAAGGGGGCACTGAAGCTTTCTTT.

The genes are TRBV7-9 and TRBJ2-1; 7 bases line up with TRBD1. Germline lookup yields CDR1 SEHNR and CDR2 FQNEAQ (reference sequence). The CDR3 length is 17 residues. V shed 8 bases, J shed 7 bases, and the junction held 20 bases outside the gene matches. The CDR3 nucleotides are TGTGCCAGCCTTAGAGACCCAGACAGGGTCTGGGGGAATGAGCAGTTCTTC. Translation gives CASLRDPDRVWGNEQFF.

This CDR3 reads CASSPPIPRQGWQPQHF. As DNA, the CDR3 is TGTGCCAGCAGCCCACCAATTCCGAGACAGGGTTGGCAGCCCCAGCATTTT. J is TRBJ1-5 and V is TRBV28; TRBD1 matches at 7 bases. The CDR3 loop spans 17 amino acids. Losses at the gene ends were 6 bases for V and 7 bases for J; bases not matched to a gene: 18. Germline V lookup: CDR1 MDHEN, CDR2 SYDVKM.

The rearrangement joins TRBV7-9 to TRBJ2-7, with TRBD2 matching over 9 bases. With V trimmed by 5 bases and J by 4 bases, 9 bases remained unmatched. The CDR3 is 15 amino acids. Germline values: CDR1 SEHNR, CDR2 FQNEAQ (reference sequence). CDR3 bases: TGTGCCAGCAGCATCGACTGGGCGGGAGGGTACGAGCAGTACTTC. It is translated as CASSIDWAGGYEQYF. Combining the CDR3 with reference TRBV7-9 and TRBJ2-7 gives the whole variable domain DTGVSQNPRHKITKRGQNVTFRCDPISEHNRLYWYRQTLGQGPEFLTYFQNEAQLEKSRLLSDRFSAERPKGSFSTLEIQRTEQGDSAMYLCASSIDWAGGYEQYFGPGTRLTVT.

The chain links TRBV7-9 to TRBJ2-7; 7 nucleotides align to TRBD1. The CDR3 contains 14 residues. From germline, CDR1 is SEHNR and CDR2 FQNEAQ (reference sequence). V dropped 8 bases and J dropped 5; count of bases not matched to a gene: 12. The CDR3 DNA reads as TGTGCCAGCCAACCTGACAGGGTTTTTGACGAGCAGTACTTC. It yields the protein CASQPDRVFDEQYF. The full variable domain, rest sourced from reference TRBV7-9 and TRBJ2-7, is DTGVSQNPRHKITKRGQNVTFRCDPISEHNRLYWYRQTLGQGPEFLTYFQNEAQLEKSRLLSDRFSAERPKGSFSTLEIQRTEQGDSAMYLCASQPDRVFDEQYFGPGTRLTVT.

This rearrangement joins TRBV28 to TRBJ2-1; 7 positions match TRBD2. The CDR3 is made up of 18 amino acids. With V trimmed by 3 bases and J by 0 bases, 11 bases remained unmatched. Germline-derived CDR1 and CDR2 are MDHEN and SYDVKM. The DNA for the CDR3 is TGTGCCAGCAGTTTTGCCGGGGCTAGCGGTAGCTCCTACAATGAGCAGTTCTTC. Translating it yields CASSFAGASGSSYNEQFF.

The gene calls are TRBV7-9 and TRBJ2-7; the D gene is possibly TRBD1 (6 bases). The V gene lost 1 base and the J gene lost 2 bases, with 15 bases spanning the gap. Germline V gene sequence: CDR1 SEHNR, CDR2 FQNEAQ (reference sequence). The CDR3 spans 16 residues. The CDR3 DNA sequence: TGTGCCAGCAGCTTAGGGGGGCAGGGGATTACCTACGAGCAGTACTTC. Amino acids: CASSLGGQGITYEQYF.

The chain recombines TRBV13 with TRBJ1-4; D might be TRBD1 (6 bases). This CDR3 is 14 amino acids long. V was shortened by 3 bases and J by 8 bases, with 13 bases between the two germline ends. Germline CDR1 PRHDT, CDR2 FYEKMQ (reference sequence). The CDR3 DNA follows: TGTGCCAGCAGCTTGAGGGGGGGCGACGAAAAACTGTTTTTT. Translated: CASSLRGGDEKLFF.

The chain carries TRBV29-1 and TRBJ2-1, with 8 bases lining up with TRBD2. Germline CDR1 is SQVTM and CDR2 is ANQGSEA. J gave up 4 bases and V 2 bases, and 4 bases lay outside the gene matches. The CDR3 totals 14 residues. The chain's CDR3 is CSVERAGGYNEQFF. DNA of the CDR3: TGCAGCGTTGAAAGGGCGGGGGGATACAATGAGCAGTTCTTC.

V is TRBV9 and J is TRBJ1-1, with 11 positions matching TRBD1. The germline V gene encodes CDR1 SGDLS and CDR2 YYNGEE. With V trimmed by 4 bases and J by 3 bases, 5 bases remained unmatched. The CDR3 extends over 15 amino acids. CDR3 coding DNA: TGTGCCAGCAGCTTTGGGACAGGGGGAGACACTGAAGCTTTCTTT. Protein sequence: CASSFGTGGDTEAFF.

This clone was detected ten times or more. The CDR3 is CASSSRGAAGELFF. The CDR3 nucleotides are TGTGCCAGCAGCTCCAGGGGGGCAGCTGGGGAGCTGTTTTTT. The J gene is TRBJ2-2, the V gene TRBV5-4, with a weak D call TRBD1 (7 bases). The germline V and J ends were trimmed by 3 bases and 8 bases, with 14 bases remaining between them. The CDR3 spans 14 residues. Per the germline V gene, CDR1 is SGHNT and CDR2 is YYREEE (reference sequence).

V gene TRBV19 combines with J gene TRBJ1-2, with 9 bases fitting TRBD1. J was trimmed by 5 bases and V by 5 bases; bases with no gene match: 12. The CDR3 spans 16 residues. Germline V CDR1 and CDR2: LNHDA, SQIVND (reference sequence). The CDR3 DNA follows: TGTGCCAGTAGTCTGAACAGCGGACAGGGGAATTATGGCTACACCTTC. It translates to CASSLNSGQGNYGYTF.

This sequence joins TRBV6-5 and TRBJ1-4; 7 nucleotides align to TRBD1. This CDR3 spans 16 amino acids. Germline loops: CDR1 MNHEY, CDR2 SVGAGI. V shed 0 bases, J shed 4 bases, and the junction held 5 bases outside the gene matches. The CDR3 coding sequence is TGTGCCAGCAGTTACTCGGCAGGGGGAAATAATGAAAAACTGTTTTTT. It encodes CASSYSAGGNNEKLFF.

This chain links TRBV19 with TRBJ2-5; TRBD2 matches 13 bases. Germline assignment: CDR1 LNHDA and CDR2 SQIVND (reference sequence). Unmatched junction bases numbered 1, after V lost 7 bases and J lost 2 bases. This CDR3 comprises 14 residues. Here the CDR3 reads CASKGLAGQETQYF. The CDR3 DNA follows: TGTGCCAGTAAGGGACTAGCGGGGCAAGAGACCCAGTACTTC.

Note on this clone: Within the sample, other DNA sequences also encode this same CDR3. This chain uses TRBV6-5 with TRBJ2-2; possible D gene TRBD2, 5 bases. Trimming cost V 0 bases and J 5 bases, with 7 bases left between them. Germline lookup yields CDR1 MNHEY and CDR2 SVGAGI. CDR3 length: 14 residues. This CDR3 is CASSYSRGTGELFF. The CDR3 DNA reads TGTGCCAGCAGTTACTCACGGGGAACCGGGGAGCTGTTTTTT.

This chain connects TRBV7-9 to TRBJ2-3; weak D call: TRBD1 (5 bases). This CDR3 is 15 amino acids long. V gave up 5 bases and J gave up 0 bases, with 12 bases separating them. Germline V gives CDR1 SEHNR, CDR2 FQNEAQ (reference sequence). DNA for the CDR3: TGTGCCAGCAGCCTAAGACAGACTAGCACAGATACGCAGTATTTT. Amino acid sequence: CASSLRQTSTDTQYF.

As DNA, the CDR3 is TGTGCCAGCAGCCCGGGGGGCAGTGGCTCCTACAATGAGCAGTTCTTC. It is translated as CASSPGGSGSYNEQFF. The rearrangement uses TRBV7-3 and TRBJ2-1; possibly TRBD2 for D (7 bases). CDR1 and CDR2 from the germline V gene are SGHTA and FQGTGA. The CDR3 is made up of 16 amino acids. V gave up 5 bases and J gave up 0 bases, with 14 bases separating them.

This chain uses TRBV6-5 with TRBJ2-3, with TRBD1 as a possible D gene (5 bases). Trimming stripped 6 bases from V and 2 bases from J, with 15 bases between. There are 15 residues in the CDR3. Germline values: CDR1 MNHEY, CDR2 SVGAGI. Here the CDR3 reads CASSLSGRVTDTQYF. The DNA of the CDR3 is TGTGCCAGCAGCCTTTCGGGCAGGGTCACAGATACGCAGTATTTT.

This clone was seen a single time. This sequence joins TRBV13 and TRBJ2-7; 9 bases align to TRBD1. V was pared by 5 bases and J by 4 bases, with 9 bases of the junction left unmatched. The CDR3 consists of 15 residues. Germline lookup yields CDR1 PRHDT and CDR2 FYEKMQ (reference sequence). Here the CDR3 reads CASSQVGTGRYEQYF. CDR3 sequence (DNA): TGTGCCAGCAGCCAAGTGGGGACAGGGCGATACGAGCAGTACTTC.

The V call is TRBV2, the J call TRBJ2-3, with TRBD2 matching 10 bases. The germline CDR1 and CDR2 sequences are SNHLY and FYNNEI. CDR3 size: 18 residues. V gave up 7 bases and J gave up 0 bases; unmatched junction bases: 13. As DNA, the CDR3 is TGTGCCAGCACCCTGGTCAGCGGGGGGGCTTCGAGCACAGATACGCAGTATTTT. Amino acid sequence: CASTLVSGGASSTDTQYF. Looking up the rest from reference TRBV2 and TRBJ2-3 gives the full variable domain: EPEVTQTPSHQVTQMGQEVILRCVPISNHLYFYWYRQILGQKVEFLVSFYNNEISEKSEIFDDQFSVERPDGSNFTLKIRSTKLEDSAMYFCASTLVSGGASSTDTQYFGPGTRLTVL.

The gene calls are TRBV28 and TRBJ2-7, with a tentative D call TRBD1 (6 bases). This CDR3 region has 13 residues. Germline V gene sequence: CDR1 MDHEN, CDR2 SYDVKM. Trimming removed 1 base at V and 7 bases at J, with 11 bases between. The CDR3 DNA is TGTGCCAGCAGTTTATTACAGGGCGAGGAGCAGTACTTC. Amino acids: CASSLLQGEEQYF.

The J gene is TRBJ2-1, the V gene TRBV7-2; D is unresolved. Germline-derived CDR1 and CDR2 are SGHTA and FQGNSA. Trimming removed 2 bases from V and 15 bases from J, with 11 bases in between. The CDR3 runs to 11 residues. This chain's CDR3 is CASSLNTRPFF. Here the CDR3 DNA reads TGTGCCAGCAGCTTAAATACGCGGCCGTTCTTC.

The V call is TRBV5-6, the J call TRBJ2-7; 7 bases align to TRBD1. The V segment lost 0 bases and the J segment 3 bases; nucleotides outside the gene matches: 3. Looked up from germline, CDR1 is SGHDT and CDR2 is YYEEEE. This CDR3 comprises 14 residues. CDR3 in DNA: TGTGCCAGCAGCTTGGCGACAGGGTTCTACGAGCAGTACTTC. The encoded protein is CASSLATGFYEQYF.

A single count supports this clone. The CDR3, as DNA: TGTGCCAGCAGCCCCGACAGGGCGGCGCGCGAGCAGTACTTC. Translated: CASSPDRAAREQYF. V gene TRBV7-9 combines with J gene TRBJ2-7, with TRBD1 identical over 7 bases. The CDR3 is 14 residues long. The V gene end was trimmed by 5 bases and the J gene end by 6 bases; junction bases not matched to a gene: 10. Germline V gives CDR1 SEHNR, CDR2 FQNEAQ (reference sequence).

This chain joins TRBV5-1 and TRBJ2-7; 8 positions match TRBD2. Trimming at V came to 4 bases and at J to 7 bases, leaving 10 bases not matched to a gene. Germline values: CDR1 SGHRS, CDR2 YFSETQ. The CDR3 covers 14 residues. CDR3 protein: CASSPPSGGNEQYF. Here the CDR3 DNA reads TGCGCCAGCAGCCCCCCGAGCGGGGGCAATGAGCAGTACTTC.

This clone occurred once. V gene TRBV7-2 combines with J gene TRBJ2-1; 11 bases match TRBD2. V shed 3 bases, J shed 6 bases, and the junction held 13 bases outside the gene matches. CDR1 is SGHTA, CDR2 FQGNSA, per germline. The CDR3 has 18 residues. CDR3 sequence reads: CASSLSGLAGGPGNEQFF. The CDR3 DNA is TGTGCCAGCAGCTTGTCGGGCTTAGCGGGAGGGCCGGGCAATGAGCAGTTCTTC.

This chain links TRBV30 with TRBJ1-3; a weak D match, TRBD1 (6 bases). The V end lost 3 bases, the J end lost 1 base, and 16 bases lay between the germline ends. The CDR3 is 16 amino acids. Germline CDR1 is GTSNPN and CDR2 is SVGIG (reference sequence). Written as DNA, the CDR3 is TGTGCCTGGAGGCCCTTGCGGCAGGGGTCTGGAAACACCATATATTTT. Translation gives CAWRPLRQGSGNTIYF.

This chain joins TRBV18 and TRBJ2-1, with TRBD2 matching 8 bases. CDR3 size: 16 residues. Germline lookup yields CDR1 KGHSH and CDR2 LQKENI. The ends lost 3 bases at V and 4 bases at J; junction bases unmatched: 8. The CDR3 bases are TGTGCCAGCTCACCCGAAGAGCGGGAGACATACAATGAGCAGTTCTTC. Its protein is CASSPEERETYNEQFF. Full variable domain (rest looked up from reference TRBV18 and TRBJ2-1): NAGVMQNPRHLVRRRGQEARLRCSPMKGHSHVYWYRQLPEEGLKFMVYLQKENIIDESGMPKERFSAEFPKEGPSILRIQQVVRGDSAAYFCASSPEERETYNEQFFGPGTRLTVL.

This clone was picked up one time. The genes are TRBV6-5 and TRBJ2-5; weak D call: TRBD2 (5 bases). There are 14 residues in the CDR3. The germline gives CDR1 MNHEY, CDR2 SVGAGI. V was pared by 5 bases and J by 1 base, with 11 bases between. CDR3 in amino acids: CASSDNRGQETQYF. CDR3 in DNA: TGTGCCAGCAGTGACAACCGGGGCCAAGAGACCCAGTACTTC.

The J gene is TRBJ2-5, the V gene TRBV5-1, with TRBD2 matching over 10 bases. This CDR3 has 15 residues. Germline V gene lookup returns CDR1 SGHRS and CDR2 YFSETQ. J was trimmed by 4 bases and V by 4 bases; bases with no gene match: 7. The CDR3 sequence is CASSQSGRVGETQYF. Here the CDR3 DNA reads TGCGCCAGCAGCCAGAGCGGGAGGGTGGGAGAGACCCAGTACTTC.

In DNA, the CDR3 is TGTGCCAGCAGTTATAATGAGGCGGGAGAGACCCAGTACTTC. This sequence encodes CASSYNEAGETQYF. The gene calls are TRBV6-5 and TRBJ2-5, with D possibly TRBD2 on 5 matching bases. Germline V gene data show CDR1 as MNHEY and CDR2 as SVGAGI. The CDR3 is made up of 14 amino acids. Trimming pared 3 bases from V and 4 bases from J, leaving 12 bases between.

The chain recombines TRBV19 with TRBJ2-7, with 7 nucleotides matching TRBD2. The CDR3 loop spans 13 amino acids. CDR1 LNHDA and CDR2 SQIVND come from the germline V gene (reference sequence). V shed 7 bases, J shed 0 bases, and the junction held 3 bases outside the gene matches. The CDR3 bases are TGTGCCAGTACCGGGGACTACTCCTACGAGCAGTACTTC. Amino acids: CASTGDYSYEQYF.